The clone carrying this TCR beta chain turned up a few times. The antigen is undetermined. Primers included in the PCR were 60 Vbeta and 13 Jbeta primers. Data came from immunoSEQ multiplex PCR; TCRdb stores just in-frame clones and leaves some out. This table has about 140,000 clones, 80% to 85% appearing once. This specimen belongs to a study of cytomegalovirus exposure and HLA in healthy donors. Background on the study: A data release that came early held 75 million to 85 million unique TCRs from HLA-typed donors. Study observations and caveats: A later analysis linked a missense variant in DCLRE1C to the trimming of TCR beta V and J genes. TCR beta V segments were, for the most part, productive about 87% or about 30% of the time in an earlier analysis.

The sample comprised PBMCs. The source of this sequence is a female donor in good health and CMV-seronegative.

DNA for the CDR3: TGTGCCAGCAGCTGGGGGCGGTCAGAGACCCAGTACTTC. Its translation is CASSWGRSETQYF. V is TRBV6-1 and J is TRBJ2-5; a possible D gene is TRBD1 (6 bases). V was trimmed by 6 bases and J by 4 bases, leaving 12 bases between them. The CDR3 has 13 amino acids. CDR1 and CDR2 from the germline V gene are MNHNS and SASEGT.